This T cell receptor (beta chain) was obtained from a study of preoperative IRX-2 immunotherapy in early breast cancer. This clone occurred once. Sequenced by immunoSEQ multiplex PCR; TCRdb stores in-frame clones only, minus some. The data show under 30,000 clones, approximately 90% seen once. The treatment is: preoperative locoregional IRX-2 cytokine immunotherapy. Patients received preoperative, locoregional IRX-2 cytokine immunotherapy in a phase Ib study. Trimming left V 5 bases short and J 4 bases short, with 15 bases between. The CDR3 is 16 amino acids. Germline CDR1 and CDR2: MNHEY and SMNVEV (reference sequence).

The receptor's source is a human donor with breast cancer. The source material was tumor tissue, sampled after IRX-2 immunotherapy. The rearrangement joins TRBV27 to TRBJ2-6; the D call may be TRBD1 or TRBD2 (6 bases each). CDR3 residues: CASSPAWGAGANVLTF. The CDR3 region has the DNA TGTGCCAGCAGTCCGGCGTGGGGGGCAGGGGCCAACGTCCTGACTTTC.